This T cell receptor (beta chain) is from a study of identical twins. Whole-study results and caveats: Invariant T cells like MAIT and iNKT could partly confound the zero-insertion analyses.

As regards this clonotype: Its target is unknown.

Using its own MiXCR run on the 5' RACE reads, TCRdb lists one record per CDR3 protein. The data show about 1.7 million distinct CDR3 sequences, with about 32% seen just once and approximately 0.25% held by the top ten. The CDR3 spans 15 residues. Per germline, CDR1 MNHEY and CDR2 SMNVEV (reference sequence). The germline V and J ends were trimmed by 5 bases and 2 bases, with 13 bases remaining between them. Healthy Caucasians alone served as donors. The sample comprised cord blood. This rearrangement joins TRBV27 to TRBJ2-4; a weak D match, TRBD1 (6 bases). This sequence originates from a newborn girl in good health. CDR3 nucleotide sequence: TGTGCCAGCAGTCATCCAGGGGATACCAAAAACATTCAGTACTTC. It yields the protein CASSHPGDTKNIQYF.